This T cell receptor beta chain was recovered during a study of human T cells and chemical hapten exposure (dated by TCRdb to the early 2020s). In the study overall: For sensitization, 2% DPC in acetone was applied to a roughly 2 cm by roughly 2 cm area of upper inner arm skin. Alopecia areata with under or over 50% scalp involvement, alopecia totalis and alopecia universalis were represented in the patient cohort, which was mostly female. Twenty-nine alopecia patients provided blood for TCR sequencing at one to four time points (pre-sensitization, 2, 6 and 24 weeks). Blood samples were taken from patients before sensitization (week 0) and at 2, 6 and about 24 weeks after DPC sensitization. Patch testing was done on the upper back using Finn chambers containing 0.01% DPC, and results were scored after 6 days according to International Contact Dermatitis Research Group standards. Throughout the roughly 25-week study period, patients were also given weekly therapeutic DPC doses on the scalp. The libraries were sequenced as a pool, and the TCR yield per sample differed mostly because of small variations in library volumes within the pool. In alopecia patients, the study followed how the peripheral blood TCR repertoire changed in vivo over primary and secondary sensitization to diphenylcyclopropenone (DPC), a hapten. The paper's findings and limits, for the study overall: After repeated subsampling, changes were observed in the strength of the expansion versus patch-test correlation and in the threshold at which the correlation became significant. The number of PT1 expanded TCRs positively correlated with patch test score, significant at thresholds 8, 16 and 32 but not 4. The number of TCRs above 1 in 1000 frequency did not change with DPC sensitization; there was no evidence of global repertoire structure alterations. Compared with pre-sensitization or healthy control sets, expanded TCRs formed significantly more large CDR3 similarity clusters, which is consistent with antigen-driven responses. Because every patient had alopecia, a presumed autoimmune disease, the patients' immune response might differ from that of healthy individuals.

From the germline V gene (reference sequence), CDR1 is LNHDA and CDR2 is SQIVND. The CDR3 has 12 amino acids, counting the end cysteine and phenylalanine. Just the 36-base CDR3 DNA is kept, in frame starting at base 1. Trimming removed 7 bases from V and 2 bases from J, leaving 6 bases between the germline ends. The library was made by RACE. The instrument given in TCRdb is NextSeq 500. During library preparation, unique molecular identifiers were attached to individual cDNA molecules so that TCRs could be counted quantitatively and reproducibly. For every blood RNA sample, sequencing covered both the TCR alpha and TCR beta chains. In the paper's pipeline: The median number of TCRs per sample was 95,638, ranging from about 20,000 to 750,000. The Decombinator software suite was used to annotate the V, J and CDR3 of the TCR reads. For PS versus PT1 abundance plots, all samples were subsampled to the same number of TCRs (28,000). TCRs were defined as expanded if absent before sensitization and observed at least eight times at the 2-week time point. The public reads were quality trimmed at Q25 with fastp and then assembled into clones with MiXCR by TCRdb, keeping productive beta chains. Each CDR3 protein appears once, grouped with its most common genes and DNA. Clone size and V and J calls follow TCRdb, not the original study. The sample table lists 300,000 to 400,000 distinct CDR3 sequences, 5.5% to 8% of them with a count of one. The biggest ten clones account for around 8.4% of the sample.

The sample's time point label is to be understood as: patch test 1, 2 weeks after DPC sensitization. This specimen's treatment or condition label, per the study, means: therapeutic diphenylcyclopropenone sensitization with weekly scalp DPC. At every patch-test visit, the blood draw took place before the patch test was put on. Patients were eligible if aged 18 to 70, diagnosed with alopecia and judged suitable for DPC therapy, and pregnant patients were excluded. Total RNA was isolated from unfractionated whole blood collected in Tempus Blood RNA tubes. Comments on this clonotype: Its antigen has not been determined. Within one base of it there is no much larger clone, and no base qualities were kept.

The clonotype originates from a woman younger than 30 with alopecia areata. Some clones in this sample may be carry-over from other donors' samples. In this chain, TRBV19 is recombined with TRBJ1-5; the D gene assignment is ambiguous. Sequencing used whole blood, obtained in connection with sensitization to the hapten diphenylcyclopropenone (DPC). DNA sequence: TGTGCCAGTAAACTTGGCAATCAGCCCCAGCATTTT. The resulting protein is CASKLGNQPQHF.